This T cell receptor beta chain emerged from a study of T cell clones after liver transplantation. Broader study findings: In most of the 8 subjects, circulating graft-donor-reactive CD4 TCRbeta sequences fell significantly after transplant. Low donor cell numbers restricted donor-reactive repertoire measurement in a couple of subjects.

With regard to this clone: As yet, its antigen is unknown.

Sequencing used immunoSEQ multiplex PCR; TCRdb keeps in-frame clones, though not all of them. This sample has 95,000 to 110,000 clones; 75% to 90% occur once, and the top ten carry around 0.97%. With 3 bases removed from V and 6 bases from J, the gap between germline ends came to 8 bases. CDR3 length: 12 amino acids. Germline V gene sequence: CDR1 MDHEN, CDR2 SYDVKM. The gene calls are TRBV28 and TRBJ1-1; no reliable D call. The specimen comprised CD4+ T cells from blood, sampled before liver transplant. The receptor was derived from a human donor who received a liver transplant. The chain's CDR3 is CASSFRRAEAFF. The CDR3 DNA reads TGTGCCAGCAGTTTCCGGAGAGCTGAAGCTTTCTTT.